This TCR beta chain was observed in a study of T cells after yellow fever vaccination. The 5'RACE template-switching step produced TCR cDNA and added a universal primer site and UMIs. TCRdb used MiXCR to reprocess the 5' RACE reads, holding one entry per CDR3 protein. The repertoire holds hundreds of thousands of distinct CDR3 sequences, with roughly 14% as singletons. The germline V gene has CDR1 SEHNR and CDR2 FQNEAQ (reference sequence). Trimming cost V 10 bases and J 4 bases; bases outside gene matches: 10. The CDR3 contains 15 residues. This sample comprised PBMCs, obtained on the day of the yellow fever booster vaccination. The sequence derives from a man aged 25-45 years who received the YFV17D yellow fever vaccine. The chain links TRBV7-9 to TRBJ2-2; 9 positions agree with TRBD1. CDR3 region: CATPAGTGSTGELFF. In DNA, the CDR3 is TGTGCCACCCCAGCGGGGACAGGGAGCACCGGGGAGCTGTTTTTT.